This T cell receptor (beta chain) was retrieved from a study of T cells after posttransplantation cyclophosphamide. Study findings and constraints: After PTCy, TRB diversity resembled that of CNI/methotrexate controls.

Notes on this clone: As yet, its antigen is unknown.

The V gene's germline CDR1 is SGHRS and CDR2 YFSETQ. This CDR3 has 14 residues. The V and J ends lost 1 base and 1 base respectively, with 6 bases between them. A marrow graft followed busulfan-fludarabine conditioning, with cyclophosphamide on days +3 and +4. Sequencing used immunoSEQ multiplex PCR; TCRdb keeps in-frame clones, though not all of them. The sample has some 34,000 clones, around 80% seen once. This material consisted of CD4+ T cells sorted from blood, taken around 2,000 days after a stem cell transplant with posttransplant cyclophosphamide. The chain employs TRBV5-1 and TRBJ1-3, with D unresolved. This TCR was sampled from a female patient between 40 and 50 years old who received an allogeneic stem cell transplant from a related donor, was CMV-positive, and had no GVHD. The graft donor may have contributed some T cells. CDR3 region: CASSLSGSGNTIYF. In DNA, the CDR3 is TGCGCCAGCAGCTTGTCCGGGTCTGGAAACACCATATATTTT.